This entry lists 12 T cell receptor beta chains sequenced from one sample in a study of blood T cell repertoires in COVID-19. The method was immunoSEQ multiplex PCR; TCRdb's version includes in-frame clones alone and lacks a portion of them. The repertoire holds about 150,000 clones, more than 65% seen once, with 4% to 4.5% in the top ten. The sequencing sample was made of peripheral blood. The receptor set was obtained from a man aged 55 to 69 with acute or convalescent COVID-19.

The rearrangement links TRBV6-1 to TRBJ1-5; D is undetermined. This CDR3 contains 15 residues. Between the trimmed V and J ends, which lost 2 bases and 9 bases, there was a span of 17 bases. Germline assignment: CDR1 MNHNS and CDR2 SASEGT. This CDR3 is CASSEPTSGEAPQHF. The CDR3, as DNA: TGTGCCAGCAGTGAACCCACCTCGGGAGAGGCGCCCCAGCATTTT.

This clone has just a few counts. This sequence joins TRBV30 and TRBJ2-2, with unresolved D. This CDR3 is built from 13 residues. Germline V gives CDR1 GTSNPN, CDR2 SVGIG (reference sequence). The V and J ends lost 3 bases and 8 bases respectively, with 13 bases between them. CDR3 sequence: CAWSATGSGELFF. The DNA of the CDR3 is TGTGCCTGGAGCGCCACTGGTAGTGGGGAGCTGTTTTTT.

This chain joins TRBV6-4 and TRBJ2-2, with 12 nucleotides matching TRBD2. Germline loops: CDR1 MRHNA, CDR2 SNTAGT. This CDR3 spans 15 amino acids. V was pared by 2 bases and J by 5 bases, with 0 bases of the junction left unmatched. As DNA, the CDR3 is TGTGCCAGCAGTGACGGGACTAGCGGGACCGGGGAGCTGTTTTTT. Amino acids: CASSDGTSGTGELFF.

The chain uses TRBV7-9 and TRBJ2-7; 7 nucleotides match TRBD1. The CDR3 length is 16 residues. The J segment lost 7 bases and the V segment lost 5 bases, leaving 17 bases of the junction unmatched. The germline gives CDR1 SEHNR, CDR2 FQNEAQ (reference sequence). In nucleotides, the CDR3 is TGTGCCAGCAGCCCAACTCGGACAGGCTCTCCGGGGGAGCAGTACTTC. Translated, it gives CASSPTRTGSPGEQYF.

This clone was counted a single time. Written as DNA, the CDR3 is TGTGCCTGGACCTCCGGGAATCAGCCCCAGCATTTT. Translated, it gives CAWTSGNQPQHF. The chain recombines TRBV30 with TRBJ1-5; D call uncertain. Trimming stripped 4 bases from V and 4 bases from J, with 8 bases between. Germline V gene data show CDR1 as GTSNPN and CDR2 as SVGIG (reference sequence). The CDR3 runs to 12 residues.

This clone was seen only a few times. V gene TRBV18 combines with J gene TRBJ2-1; 9 bases align to TRBD2. Germline CDR1 is KGHSH and CDR2 is LQKENI. The CDR3 is made up of 15 amino acids. The V and J ends lost 1 base and 10 bases, in that order; junction bases with no gene match: 8. CDR3 sequence: CASSPLGSGSREQFF. The CDR3 DNA reads as TGTGCCAGCTCACCACTGGGTAGCGGGAGTAGGGAGCAGTTCTTC.

The chain couples TRBV19 to TRBJ1-5, with 8 bases lining up with TRBD1. CDR3 length: 16 residues. V lost 1 base and J lost 2; bases outside the gene matches: 4. In germline, CDR1 is LNHDA, CDR2 SQIVND (reference sequence). For the CDR3, the DNA is TGTGCCAGTAGTATAGCAGGGGGCGTACGCAATCAGCCCCAGCATTTT. This codes for CASSIAGGVRNQPQHF.

This clone was counted a few times. The gene calls are TRBV7-9 and TRBJ2-3; tentative D call: TRBD2 (6 bases). The V gene lost 2 bases and the J gene lost 4 bases, with 10 bases spanning the gap. In germline, CDR1 is SEHNR, CDR2 FQNEAQ (reference sequence). The length of the CDR3 is 14 residues. CDR3 nucleotide sequence: TGTGCCAGCAGCTTATCGGGAGTGGCAGATACGCAGTATTTT. Amino acids: CASSLSGVADTQYF.

The chain combines TRBV18 with TRBJ2-2, with D perhaps TRBD1 (6 bases). Germline V lookup: CDR1 KGHSH, CDR2 LQKENI. Trimming took off 8 bases at V and 3 bases at J, with 16 bases between the two ends. This CDR3 region has 15 residues. The CDR3 region is CASPLGDTDTGELFF. CDR3 DNA sequence: TGTGCCAGCCCACTAGGGGACACAGACACCGGGGAGCTGTTTTTT.

As concerns this clone: This same CDR3 is encoded by further DNA sequences in the sample. The V call is TRBV2, the J call TRBJ2-2; 8 bases align to TRBD1. The CDR3 runs to 14 residues. The trim removed 6 bases at V and 3 bases at J, leaving 3 bases unmatched. The germline V gene has CDR1 SNHLY and CDR2 FYNNEI. As DNA, the CDR3 is TGTGCCAGCAGCGGACAGGGCTACACCGGGGAGCTGTTTTTT. Translation gives CASSGQGYTGELFF.

V usage is TRBV2 and J usage is TRBJ1-1, with TRBD1 matching 8 bases. In germline, CDR1 is SNHLY, CDR2 FYNNEI. The CDR3 contains 13 residues. Trimming cost V 6 bases and J 4 bases; bases outside gene matches: 4. CDR3 sequence (DNA): TGTGCCAGCAGCGGACAGGGATTCACTGAAGCTTTCTTT. Protein product: CASSGQGFTEAFF.

The V and J genes are TRBV27 and TRBJ1-5; D unclear. The CDR3 length is 14 residues. Germline CDR1 reads MNHEY; CDR2 reads SMNVEV (reference sequence). The germline V and J ends were trimmed by 3 bases and 0 bases, with 6 bases remaining between them. CDR3 region: CASSLEGSNQPQHF. Here the CDR3 DNA reads TGTGCCAGCAGTTTGGAGGGTAGCAATCAGCCCCAGCATTTT.